Below are 18 T cell receptor beta chains sequenced from a single sample in a study of tumor-infiltrating lymphocytes in primary liver carcinoma. Unsorted bulk tissue (about 18-30 mg) underwent RNA and DNA co-extraction. TCR beta cDNA came from about 0.45 ug total RNA, primed with a constant-region primer. It was through three nested multiplex PCR rounds of slightly modified ARM-PCR that TCR beta libraries arose. TRBV1-TRBV30 forward primers paired with a C-beta reverse primer drove the first two PCR rounds, approximately 11 cycles each. From the multiplex PCR reads, TCRdb called clonotypes with MiXCR, one entry per CDR3 protein. The data contain 99,000 or so distinct CDR3 sequences, more than 60% of them seen just once; the ten biggest clones take up over 9.5%. Material: liver tumor tissue from sampling region 5. Regarding subset: tumor region T5, tumor centre. Source of these receptors: a woman aged 55 to 70 with primary liver carcinoma and hepatitis B virus infection.

Comments on this clonotype: Relative to the germline gene, one junction end is altered; a read error may explain this. This rearrangement joins TRBV11-2 to TRBJ2-3; D possibly uses TRBD1 or TRBD2 (6 bases each). The CDR3 length is 14 residues. Germline CDR1 and CDR2: SGHAT and FQNNGV. The CDR3 bases are TGTGCCAGCAGCTCTCGGACGGGGGCAGATACGCAGTTCTTT. Translated, it gives CASSSRTGADTQFF.

This clonotype was found many times. This rearrangement joins TRBV6-6 to TRBJ2-7, with TRBD1 matching over 9 bases. This CDR3 has 14 residues. The V and J ends lost 7 bases and 5 bases, in that order; junction bases with no gene match: 9. Germline-derived CDR1 and CDR2 are MNHNY and SVGAGI (reference sequence). The CDR3, as DNA: TGTGCCAGCATCAGGACAGGGGATTCCCACGAGCAGTACTTC. Amino acids: CASIRTGDSHEQYF.

In the case of this clonotype: This may stem from a read error, because a much larger clone lies one nucleotide away. This CDR3 reads CASSLSWGARSYEQYF. For the CDR3, the DNA is TGTGCCAGCAGTTTATCTTGGGGGGCCCGGTCCTACGAGCAGTACTTC. This chain joins TRBV28 and TRBJ2-7; D tentatively reads TRBD1 or TRBD2 (6 bases each). Germline V lookup: CDR1 MDHEN, CDR2 SYDVKM. V dropped 1 base and J dropped 1 base, with 14 bases sitting between them. This CDR3 is built from 16 residues.

The chain uses TRBV19 and TRBJ2-1; tentative D call: TRBD2 (5 bases). Trimming stripped 5 bases from V and 0 bases from J, with 8 bases between. This CDR3 comprises 14 residues. Germline V gene lookup returns CDR1 LNHDA and CDR2 SQIVND (reference sequence). CDR3 region: CASSPAGSYNEQFF. DNA of the CDR3: TGTGCCAGTAGTCCGGCGGGCTCCTACAATGAGCAGTTCTTC.

On this clonotype: Possible read error: a much larger clone is one base away. CDR3 sequence: CASSGGSGKGGTDTQYF. CDR3 sequence (DNA): TGCGCCAGCAGTGGAGGTTCTGGGAAGGGGGGCACAGATACGCAGTATTTT. The V call is TRBV10-1, the J call TRBJ2-3; a weak D match, TRBD1 (6 bases). Germline V gene data show CDR1 as WNHNN and CDR2 as SYGVQD (reference sequence). The length of the CDR3 is 17 residues. V was trimmed by 4 bases and J by 1 base, leaving 18 bases between them.

Points on this clonotype: The junction differs from germline at one of its ends, possibly a read error. The V call is TRBV29-1, the J call TRBJ2-1; TRBD2 matches at 7 bases. The V gene's germline CDR1 is SQVTM and CDR2 ANQGSEA. There are 14 residues in the CDR3. This CDR3 reads CSGKRGSSYNEHFF. The CDR3 DNA reads as TGTAGCGGCAAGCGGGGCAGCTCCTACAATGAGCACTTCTTC.

V is TRBV5-1 and J is TRBJ2-3, with 7 positions matching TRBD2. V lost 0 bases, J lost 5 bases, and 6 bases stayed unmatched. This CDR3 spans 15 amino acids. Per germline, CDR1 SGHRS and CDR2 YFSETQ. As DNA, the CDR3 is TGCGCCAGCAGCTTGGGACTAGCTAGAGGAGATACGCAGTATTTT. Protein product: CASSLGLARGDTQYF.

The rearrangement links TRBV6-5 to TRBJ2-6, with D possibly matching TRBD1 (5 bases). Germline V gene sequence: CDR1 MNHEY, CDR2 SVGAGI. The CDR3 contains 15 residues. Trimming took off 7 bases at V and 19 bases at J, with 29 bases between the two ends. Here the CDR3 reads CASNSQTTGANALTF. CDR3 DNA sequence: TGTGCCAGCAATTCTCAGACAACTGGGGCCAACGCCCTAACTTTC.

On this clonotype itself: At one end, the junction sequence differs from germline, possibly due to a read error. The V gene is TRBV11-1, the J gene TRBJ1-6; D ambiguous. Per the germline V gene, CDR1 is SGHAT and CDR2 is FQDESV (reference sequence). The CDR3 totals 13 residues. CDR3 nucleotides: TGTGCCAGCAGTCGCCTGGGGTATTCACTCCTCCACTTT. Its protein is CASSRLGYSLLHF.

This clonotype showed up many times. This chain links TRBV24-1 with TRBJ1-4; no reliable D call. The V gene lost 5 bases and the J gene lost 8 bases, with 11 bases spanning the gap. Per the germline V gene, CDR1 is KGHDR and CDR2 is SFDVKD. CDR3 size: 13 residues. The chain's CDR3 is CATSAGNREKLFF. DNA of the CDR3: TGTGCCACCAGTGCCGGGAATCGGGAAAAACTGTTTTTT.

As regards this clonotype: A clone one base away is much larger, so this may be a read error. The chain has TRBV20-1 and TRBJ2-4; D remains ambiguous. Germline CDR1 is DFQATT and CDR2 is SNEGSKA (reference sequence). CDR3 length equals 16 residues. CDR3 nucleotides: TGCAGTGCCCCCGACAAATTCTCCGTGGCCAAAGACATTCAGTACTTC. This gives the protein CSAPDKFSVAKDIQYF.

In regard to this clonotype: A read error may explain this, as a much larger clone is one base away. The DNA of the CDR3 is TGTGCCAGCAGTGAGGTGGGAGATGAGCACTTCTTC. Translation: CASSEVGDEHFF. The J gene is TRBJ2-1, the V gene TRBV2; D possibly corresponds to TRBD2 (5 bases). Germline values: CDR1 SNHLY, CDR2 FYNNEI. This CDR3 has 12 amino acids.

Regarding this clonotype: A read error may produce the germline difference seen at one junction end. The genes are TRBV11-2 and TRBJ2-1, with a possible D match to TRBD2 (6 bases). From germline, CDR1 is SGHAT and CDR2 FQNNGV. This CDR3 region has 13 residues. CDR3 protein: CTSSWISGGEQFF. In nucleotides, the CDR3 is TGTACCAGCAGCTGGATTAGCGGCGGTGAGCAGTTCTTC.

The chain carries TRBV11-2 and TRBJ1-2; no reliable D call. The V end was cut by 7 bases, the J end by 1 base, with 10 bases between. The CDR3 runs 13 residues. Germline V CDR1 and CDR2: SGHAT, FQNNGV. CDR3 protein: CASNQTHNYGYTF. The DNA for the CDR3 is TGTGCCAGCAATCAGACCCATAACTATGGCTACACCTTC.

This clonotype was observed many times. V is TRBV6-6 and J is TRBJ1-5; 8 nucleotides line up with TRBD1. This CDR3 has 16 residues. With V trimmed by 0 bases and J by 3 bases, 4 bases remained unmatched. CDR1 MNHNY and CDR2 SVGAGI come from the germline V gene (reference sequence). The CDR3 DNA follows: TGTGCCAGCAGTTACTCTCCAGGGGGCCTCAATCAGCCCCAGCATTTT. Residues: CASSYSPGGLNQPQHF.

With regard to this clonotype: Since the CDR3 does not end with the conserved phenylalanine or tryptophan, this likely comes from a read error. J is TRBJ1-5 and V is TRBV6-1; unclear D gene. Germline values: CDR1 MNHNS, CDR2 SASEGT. The length of the CDR3 is 13 residues. The CDR3 region is CASSETGTQHQHL. CDR3 nucleotides: TGTGCCAGCAGTGAAACGGGCACTCAGCACCAGCATCTT.

Details on this clonotype: A read error may produce the germline difference seen at one junction end. The chain joins TRBV29-1 to TRBJ2-7; D is unresolved. The CDR3 has 13 residues. Per germline, CDR1 SQVTM and CDR2 ANQGSEA. The DNA for the CDR3 is TGCAGGGTTGGAGACATGCAAACCTACGAGCAGTACTTC. Its protein is CRVGDMQTYEQYF.

This clonotype was counted a few times. This could be a read error, since a much larger clone is one nucleotide away. The CDR3 bases are TGTGCCAGCAGCTCGTCTAGCGTCACAGATATGCAGTATTTT. This gives the protein CASSSSSVTDMQYF. The chain carries TRBV12-3 or TRBV12-4 and TRBJ2-3, with TRBD2 as a possible D gene (6 bases). The CDR3 spans 14 residues.